The sequence of this TCR beta chain was determined in a study of neurological immune-mediated disorders. This clonotype has at least ten counts. A single run covered 15-18 subjects with over 200 million TCR-beta sequences. TCRdb processed the 5' RACE reads anew with MiXCR; each CDR3 protein has one entry. The sample shows approximately 60,000 distinct CDR3 sequences, less than 5% of them seen only once. This CDR3 region has 13 residues. Germline lookup yields CDR1 DFQATT and CDR2 SNEGSKA (reference sequence). The TCR originated in a man aged 50-59 years with multiple sclerosis. The sample comprised PBMCs. This chain connects TRBV20-1 to TRBJ2-1, with 8 bases aligning to TRBD2. CDR3 sequence: CGGTPGGVNEQFF. The CDR3 bases are TGCGGGGGGACTCCCGGGGGGGTCAATGAGCAGTTCTTC.